A single TCR beta chain is shown here with its context. This entry comes from a study of cytotoxic CD8 clonotypes in ibrutinib-treated CLL. V was cut by 2 bases and J by 0 bases, with 10 bases left in between. The length of the CDR3 is 16 residues. Germline V gene sequence: CDR1 MNHEY, CDR2 SMNVEV (reference sequence). Measured with immunoSEQ multiplex PCR; TCRdb has only the in-frame clones, and not every one. Of approximately 100,000 clones in the sample, 58% were seen once. The clonotype originates from a human donor with chronic lymphocytic leukemia. This specimen was PBMCs, taken after 24 months of ibrutinib treatment. The gene calls are TRBV27 and TRBJ1-4; no definite D call. The CDR3 loop reads CASSLNGRATNEKLFF. CDR3 bases: TGTGCCAGCAGTTTAAATGGGAGGGCAACTAATGAAAAACTGTTTTTT.